These T cell receptor beta chains were read from a single sample in a study of cytomegalovirus exposure and HLA in healthy donors. Some clones are missing from TCRdb's copy, which holds only in-frame ones; the method was immunoSEQ multiplex PCR. Among about 150,000 clones listed, around three quarters were seen once. Sequences were obtained from PBMCs. The source of these receptors is a man aged 40-49 years in good health and CMV-seronegative. CDR3s include the opening cysteine and the closing phenylalanine or tryptophan. The order of the fields is D gene, V gene, J gene, CDR3 protein. The D gene is left open where the match is weak.

d_gene: TRBD1; v_gene: TRBV7-3; j_gene: TRBJ1-1; CDR3aa: CASSLKPGQANTEAFF
d_gene: TRBD1; v_gene: TRBV6-5; j_gene: TRBJ1-5; CDR3aa: CASRDRGGQPQHF
d_gene: .; v_gene: TRBV7-9; j_gene: TRBJ2-7; CDR3aa: CASSSVPYEQYF
d_gene: TRBD2; v_gene: TRBV10-3; j_gene: TRBJ2-7; CDR3aa: CAISESASGNSYEQYF
d_gene: .; v_gene: TRBV12-5; j_gene: TRBJ1-5; CDR3aa: CASGLSDINQPQHF
d_gene: .; v_gene: TRBV7-9; j_gene: TRBJ1-2; CDR3aa: CASTRGSNYGYTF
d_gene: TRBD2; v_gene: TRBV7-3; j_gene: TRBJ2-3; CDR3aa: CASSLEPGGDTQYF
d_gene: TRBD2; v_gene: TRBV7-2; j_gene: TRBJ2-3; CDR3aa: CASSPGGSDTQYF
d_gene: .; v_gene: TRBV29-1; j_gene: TRBJ1-1; CDR3aa: CSVRTAMNTEAFF
d_gene: TRBD1; v_gene: TRBV19; j_gene: TRBJ2-3; CDR3aa: CASSSLGGTGGSDTQYF
d_gene: TRBD2; v_gene: TRBV25-1; j_gene: TRBJ2-1; CDR3aa: CASKRGGHYEQFF
d_gene: .; v_gene: TRBV30; j_gene: TRBJ1-5; CDR3aa: CAWSVRDNQPQHF
d_gene: TRBD1; v_gene: TRBV6-5; j_gene: TRBJ1-6; CDR3aa: CASSYSHQGADSPLHF
d_gene: .; v_gene: TRBV6-1; j_gene: TRBJ2-2; CDR3aa: CASSERRGGLTRGTGELFF
d_gene: .; v_gene: TRBV10-3; j_gene: TRBJ2-7; CDR3aa: CAISESLRTGEQYF
d_gene: TRBD2; v_gene: TRBV7-2; j_gene: TRBJ2-2; CDR3aa: CASSASGGRGTGELFF
d_gene: .; v_gene: TRBV29-1; j_gene: TRBJ2-7; CDR3aa: CSVEGGGEQYF
d_gene: TRBD1; v_gene: TRBV5-8; j_gene: TRBJ2-7; CDR3aa: CASSLGQGFRGEQYF
d_gene: .; v_gene: TRBV10-3; j_gene: TRBJ1-2; CDR3aa: CAISDSRNYGYTF
d_gene: .; v_gene: TRBV13; j_gene: TRBJ2-6; CDR3aa: CASGRVAGANVLTF
d_gene: TRBD2; v_gene: TRBV2; j_gene: TRBJ2-5; CDR3aa: CASSSSGGTYQETQYF
d_gene: .; v_gene: TRBV30; j_gene: TRBJ1-4; CDR3aa: CAWSAGGGDEKLFF
d_gene: TRBD2; v_gene: TRBV7-3; j_gene: TRBJ2-1; CDR3aa: CASSSSGDEQFF
d_gene: TRBD2; v_gene: TRBV13; j_gene: TRBJ2-3; CDR3aa: CASSAAGGLQGFGTDTQYF
d_gene: TRBD1; v_gene: TRBV7-6; j_gene: TRBJ1-4; CDR3aa: CASSLPGQGDEKLFF
d_gene: .; v_gene: TRBV2; j_gene: TRBJ2-2; CDR3aa: CASRPFGNTGELFF
d_gene: .; v_gene: TRBV19; j_gene: TRBJ2-2; CDR3aa: CASTEGINTGELFF
d_gene: .; v_gene: TRBV7-8; j_gene: TRBJ1-6; CDR3aa: CASSPHGQPNSPLHF
d_gene: .; v_gene: TRBV10-3; j_gene: TRBJ1-5; CDR3aa: CAISESTTTVKQHF
d_gene: .; v_gene: TRBV30; j_gene: .; CDR3aa: CAWSKEAEQYF
d_gene: .; v_gene: TRBV30; j_gene: TRBJ1-2; CDR3aa: CAWNGVGGYTF
d_gene: .; v_gene: TRBV4-1; j_gene: TRBJ2-1; CDR3aa: CASSQSRNEQFF
d_gene: .; v_gene: TRBV27; j_gene: TRBJ2-1; CDR3aa: CASTRRGAYNEQFF
d_gene: TRBD1; v_gene: TRBV6-5; j_gene: TRBJ2-2; CDR3aa: CASSPPQGAGELFF
d_gene: .; v_gene: TRBV2; j_gene: TRBJ1-1; CDR3aa: CASSEQGRAEAFF
d_gene: .; v_gene: TRBV7-3; j_gene: TRBJ2-2; CDR3aa: CASSTSGNTGELFF
d_gene: .; v_gene: TRBV28; j_gene: TRBJ1-5; CDR3aa: CASSVQGPQHF
d_gene: TRBD2; v_gene: TRBV7-9; j_gene: TRBJ2-1; CDR3aa: CASSQTSGGANEQFF
d_gene: TRBD2; v_gene: TRBV19; j_gene: TRBJ2-7; CDR3aa: CASSIIPGGSYEQYF
d_gene: TRBD2; v_gene: TRBV5-3; j_gene: TRBJ2-3; CDR3aa: CARSLELAGAPTQYF
d_gene: TRBD2; v_gene: TRBV7-9; j_gene: TRBJ2-7; CDR3aa: CASRPKAGGDEQYF
d_gene: .; v_gene: TRBV6-5; j_gene: TRBJ2-3; CDR3aa: CASSTTRRDTQYF
d_gene: .; v_gene: TRBV5-1; j_gene: TRBJ1-2; CDR3aa: CASSLGPGRTAYGYTF
d_gene: TRBD1; v_gene: TRBV10-2; j_gene: TRBJ2-7; CDR3aa: CASSDVGQGAYEQYF
d_gene: .; v_gene: TRBV11-2; j_gene: TRBJ2-7; CDR3aa: CASSAAPPSVHIGEQYF
d_gene: .; v_gene: TRBV11-3; j_gene: TRBJ1-5; CDR3aa: CASSATRYGPQHF
d_gene: TRBD2; v_gene: TRBV19; j_gene: TRBJ2-1; CDR3aa: CASSTTILAGGRGSYNEQFF
d_gene: .; v_gene: TRBV19; j_gene: TRBJ1-1; CDR3aa: CASSYGRANTEAFF
d_gene: .; v_gene: TRBV12-2; j_gene: TRBJ1-1; CDR3aa: CASRLRWGGRGPNTEAFF
d_gene: .; v_gene: TRBV9; j_gene: TRBJ2-7; CDR3aa: CASSPGSDEQYF
d_gene: .; v_gene: TRBV30; j_gene: TRBJ2-7; CDR3aa: CAWSGWGDSRSPYEQYF
d_gene: TRBD2; v_gene: TRBV25-1; j_gene: TRBJ2-7; CDR3aa: CASSESAGIPYEQYF
d_gene: .; v_gene: TRBV25-1; j_gene: TRBJ1-1; CDR3aa: CASRLQTNTEAFF
d_gene: TRBD2; v_gene: TRBV4-3; j_gene: TRBJ2-7; CDR3aa: CASSQDGLAGVTYEQYF
d_gene: .; v_gene: TRBV6-5; j_gene: TRBJ2-3; CDR3aa: CASSSNRLSSTDTQYF